This record concerns one TCR beta chain sequence. The antigen is undetermined. This sample was taken from a study of blood T cells in healthy people across ages. Study at large: Per two T cells, template switching captured roughly one barcoded beta molecule.

The CDR3 loop spans 16 amino acids. The germline V gene has CDR1 SGHTA and CDR2 FQGNSA. V lost 2 bases, J lost 2 bases, and 8 bases stayed unmatched. General study findings and limits: Both naive CD4+ cell counts and diversity were greater in long-lived donors than in aged donors. Significant beta diversity loss was already apparent by age approximately 40, declining roughly linearly.

A sample-barcoded 5' primer and a J-beta primer mix were used in a second PCR of about 7 to 12 cycles. Every single cDNA molecule received a tag from a template-switch adaptor with 12 random nucleotides. From the 5' RACE reads, TCRdb called clonotypes with MiXCR, one entry per CDR3 protein. This sample yields roughly 1.9 million distinct CDR3 sequences, of which roughly two fifths are seen a single time; 20% to 25% belongs to the top ten. Sequenced sample: blood. The rearrangement links TRBV7-2 to TRBJ2-5, with 7 bases aligning to TRBD2. This receptor was obtained from a human donor in good health. The CDR3 spells CASSLRVSGGQETQYF. CDR3 nucleotides: TGTGCCAGCAGCTTAAGAGTATCGGGGGGTCAAGAGACCCAGTACTTC.